This T cell receptor beta chain comes out of a study of identical twins. Findings of the study overall: Abundant beta clonotypes from cord blood bore fewer insertions; memory repertoires lacked this pattern.

This clonotype was recorded at least ten times. The antigen is undetermined. A universal primer site was incorporated via template switching, and the cDNA contained unique molecular identifiers. TCRdb recomputed calls from the 5' RACE reads with MiXCR, one row per CDR3 protein. The sample includes some 660,000 distinct CDR3 sequences, roughly 8% of them seen just once. The sample was also linked to a second study, of yellow fever vaccine responses in identical twins.

The clonotype comes from a woman aged 18-35 years in good health. The sequenced sample consisted of PBMCs.

The chain's CDR3 is CASSLGPDTRGEQYF. CDR3 sequence (DNA): TGTGCCAGCAGTTTAGGGCCCGATACACGGGGGGAGCAGTACTTC. The chain has TRBV12-3 or TRBV12-4 and TRBJ2-7; D may be TRBD2 (6 bases). This CDR3 region has 15 residues. V was pared by 1 base and J by 7 bases, with 17 bases between.